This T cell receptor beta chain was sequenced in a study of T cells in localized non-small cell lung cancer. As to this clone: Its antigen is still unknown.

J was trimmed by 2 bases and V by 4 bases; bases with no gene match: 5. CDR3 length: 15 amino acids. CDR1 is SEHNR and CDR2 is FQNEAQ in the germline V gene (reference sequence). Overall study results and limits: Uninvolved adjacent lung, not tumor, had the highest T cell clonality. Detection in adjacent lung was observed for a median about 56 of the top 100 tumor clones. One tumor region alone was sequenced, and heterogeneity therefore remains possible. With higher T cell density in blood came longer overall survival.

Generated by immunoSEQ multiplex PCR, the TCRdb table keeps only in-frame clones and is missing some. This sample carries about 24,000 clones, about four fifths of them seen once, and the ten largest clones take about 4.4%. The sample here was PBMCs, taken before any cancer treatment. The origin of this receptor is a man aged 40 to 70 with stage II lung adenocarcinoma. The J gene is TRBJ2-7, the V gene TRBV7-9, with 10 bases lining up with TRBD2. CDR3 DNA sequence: TGTGCCAGCAGCTCCCGACTAGCGGGCCCCTACGAGCAGTACTTC. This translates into CASSSRLAGPYEQYF.